The following is a T cell receptor (beta chain) sequence with its context. The data derive from a study of T-cell memory formation after mild COVID-19. TCRdb re-derived calls from the 5' RACE reads in MiXCR, one entry per CDR3 protein. The sample has about 430,000 distinct CDR3 sequences, under 20% seen once. The specimen sequenced was PBMCs or a T cell subset sorted from them (not recorded which). The clonotype was recovered from a young man who had mild COVID-19 (a few samples of this study predate the infection). Cell type and time point are not known.

The CDR3 sequence is CASGIYQETQYF. The CDR3 nucleotides read TGTGCCAGCGGCATATATCAAGAGACCCAGTACTTC. The chain carries TRBV6-6 and TRBJ2-5, with D unresolved. Trimming stripped 8 bases from V and 2 bases from J, with 9 bases between. Germline V gene lookup returns CDR1 MNHNY and CDR2 SVGAGI (reference sequence). There are 12 residues in the CDR3.